These 32 T cell receptor beta chains share one sample of origin, sequenced in a study of identical twins. TCRdb used MiXCR to reprocess the 5' RACE reads, holding one entry per CDR3 protein. The data show roughly 350,000 distinct CDR3 sequences, roughly an eighth seen once. The same sample was also studied in work on yellow fever vaccine responses in identical twins.

The material sequenced was CD8+ T cells sorted from blood. These receptors originate from a woman between 18 and 29 years old in good health.

The chain joins TRBV28 to TRBJ2-3; D might be TRBD1 or TRBD2, each matching 5 bases. Germline V gene lookup returns CDR1 MDHEN and CDR2 SYDVKM. Trimming removed 4 bases from V and 4 bases from J, with 9 bases in between. There are 13 residues in the CDR3. For the CDR3, the DNA is TGTGCCAGCAGTTCCCGGGGCCCAGATACGCAGTATTTT. This sequence encodes CASSSRGPDTQYF.

The CDR3 nucleotides are TGTGCCAGCAGTTTGGGGGTAGAGGGCGCGAGCTCCTACAATGAGCAGTTCTTC. It is translated as CASSLGVEGASSYNEQFF. The chain has TRBV28 and TRBJ2-1; either TRBD1 or TRBD2 may supply D (5 bases each). There are 18 residues in the CDR3. The V and J ends lost 3 bases and 0 bases respectively, with 18 bases between them. CDR1 MDHEN and CDR2 SYDVKM come from the germline V gene.

V usage is TRBV24-1 and J usage is TRBJ2-2, with D unresolved. The CDR3 is made up of 11 amino acids. Germline CDR1 is KGHDR and CDR2 is SFDVKD. Trimming took 9 bases from V and 6 from J, leaving 7 bases between them. The CDR3 region is CATQYAGELFF. The CDR3 coding sequence is TGTGCCACCCAATACGCCGGGGAGCTGTTTTTT.

There are a few counts of this clonotype. V gene TRBV12-3 or TRBV12-4 combines with J gene TRBJ1-5, with TRBD1 matching over 8 bases. Trimming took 6 bases from V and 4 from J; bases not matched to a gene: 5. The CDR3 contains 14 residues. The CDR3 DNA follows: TGTGCCAGCAGGGGACAGGCGAATAATCAGCCCCAGCATTTT. This encodes CASRGQANNQPQHF.

This clonotype was seen more than once but under ten times. The genes are TRBV3-1 and TRBJ1-5, with no clear D. Germline V gives CDR1 LGHDT, CDR2 YNNKEL (reference sequence). The CDR3 totals 13 residues. The V end lost 5 bases, the J end lost 6 bases, and 11 bases lay between the germline ends. CDR3 bases: TGTGCCAGCAGCTCTGGGGTAGGTCAGCCCCAGCATTTT. Translated, it gives CASSSGVGQPQHF.

This clonotype has ten or more counts. The chain couples TRBV28 to TRBJ2-5; 8 bases are a match to TRBD1. With 3 bases clipped from V and 0 bases from J, the junction kept 3 bases outside the gene matches. This CDR3 comprises 15 residues. CDR1 is MDHEN, CDR2 SYDVKM, per germline. The CDR3 DNA follows: TGTGCCAGCAGTTTGGACAGGGACTACCAAGAGACCCAGTACTTC. Its translation: CASSLDRDYQETQYF.

This clonotype was detected only a few times. V and J are TRBV28 and TRBJ2-7; D not certain. V was cut by 1 base and J by 7 bases, with 11 bases left in between. Germline V lookup: CDR1 MDHEN, CDR2 SYDVKM. The CDR3 has 13 residues. The DNA for the CDR3 is TGTGCCAGCAGTTTATATTCAATGGGTGAGCAGTACGTC. This encodes CASSLYSMGEQYV.

This clonotype was seen at least ten times. This chain joins TRBV3-1 and TRBJ2-7; 14 bases are a match to TRBD2. CDR1 and CDR2 (germline): LGHDT, YNNKEL (reference sequence). This CDR3 is 16 amino acids long. The ends lost 4 bases at V and 5 bases at J; junction bases unmatched: 7. CDR3 sequence: CASSLPGLAGDNEQYF. In DNA form, the CDR3 reads TGTGCCAGCAGCCTCCCGGGACTAGCGGGAGATAACGAGCAGTACTTC.

V is TRBV2 and J is TRBJ2-3; D perhaps matches TRBD2 (5 bases). CDR3 length: 16 residues. Looked up from germline, CDR1 is SNHLY and CDR2 is FYNNEI. V was shortened by 2 bases and J by 5 bases, with 17 bases between the two germline ends. The CDR3 DNA is TGTGCCAGCAGTGAATTCATGGGCGGGCTGGGAGATACGCAGTATTTT. Amino acids: CASSEFMGGLGDTQYF.

The CDR3 nucleotides read TGTGCCAGCAGCCAAGAAATAGCGGGAGGTCTGTCCGGGGAGCTGTTTTTT. Protein product: CASSQEIAGGLSGELFF. This sequence joins TRBV3-1 and TRBJ2-2; 10 bases line up with TRBD2. Germline CDR1 LGHDT, CDR2 YNNKEL (reference sequence). V gave up 0 bases and J gave up 6 bases; unmatched junction bases: 7. The CDR3 totals 17 residues.

The chain carries TRBV5-1 and TRBJ2-1; unclear D gene. CDR3 length: 15 residues. Trimming removed 0 bases at V and 8 bases at J, with 15 bases between. Germline lookup yields CDR1 SGHRS and CDR2 YFSETQ. The CDR3 spells CASSLERAPGDEQFF. The DNA of the CDR3 is TGCGCCAGCAGCTTGGAGAGAGCTCCTGGGGATGAGCAGTTCTTC.

Only a few counts were recorded for this clonotype. This chain connects TRBV12-5 to TRBJ1-2; 11 bases are shared with TRBD1. The CDR3 contains 13 residues. CDR1 is LGHNT, CDR2 FRNRAP, per germline. The CDR3 region has the DNA TGTGCCGCTCGAGGACAGGGGGCGTTGGGCTACACCTTC. Protein sequence: CAARGQGALGYTF. Variable domain in full (rest from reference TRBV12-5 and TRBJ1-2): DARVTQTPRHKVTEMGQEVTMRCQPILGHNTVFWYRQTMMQGLELLAYFRNRAPLDDSGMPKDRFSAEMPDATLATLKIQPSEPRDSAVYFCAARGQGALGYTFGSGTRLTVV.

This clonotype was seen a few times. V usage is TRBV11-2 and J usage is TRBJ2-2, with TRBD2 matching over 9 bases. This CDR3 contains 19 residues. The germline CDR1 and CDR2 sequences are SGHAT and FQNNGV. The J segment lost 2 bases and the V segment lost 0 bases, leaving 10 bases of the junction unmatched. CDR3 sequence (DNA): TGTGCCAGCAGCTTAGAAGCCCCCCTAGCGGGGTACAACACCGGGGAGCTGTTTTTT. This codes for CASSLEAPLAGYNTGELFF.

In its sample, this clonotype was seen many times. The DNA for the CDR3 is TGTGCCACTAGCCCGGCTAGCGGTTACAATGAGCAGTTCTTC. It translates to CATSPASGYNEQFF. The chain links TRBV24-1 to TRBJ2-1, with 7 positions matching TRBD2. V dropped 10 bases and J dropped 4; count of bases not matched to a gene: 9. This CDR3 region has 14 residues. The germline CDR1 and CDR2 sequences are KGHDR and SFDVKD.

This clonotype was seen only a few times. The rearrangement joins TRBV13 to TRBJ2-7; D is ambiguous. V lost 2 bases to trimming and J lost 3 bases, with 17 bases between them. CDR1 and CDR2 (germline): PRHDT, FYEKMQ (reference sequence). This CDR3 has 16 residues. DNA for the CDR3: TGTGCCAGCAGCTTAAAGGGCGGTGTCAGAAACTACGAGCAGTACTTC. Amino acid sequence: CASSLKGGVRNYEQYF.

The chain joins TRBV4-1 to TRBJ1-1; no clear D. V was pared by 3 bases and J by 4 bases, with 21 bases between. CDR3 length equals 17 residues. CDR1 and CDR2 (germline): MGHRA, YSYEKL. The CDR3 spells CASSQAVSDWEGTEAFF. The CDR3, as DNA: TGCGCCAGCAGCCAGGCGGTGTCTGATTGGGAGGGCACTGAAGCTTTCTTT.

The chain couples TRBV12-3 or TRBV12-4 to TRBJ2-3; D is unclear. V was cut by 0 bases and J by 2 bases, with 6 bases left in between. CDR3 size: 14 residues. The CDR3, as DNA: TGTGCCAGCAGTTTAGCAATATTCACAGATACGCAGTATTTT. It specifies CASSLAIFTDTQYF.

V gene TRBV20-1 combines with J gene TRBJ2-7; no clear D. Trimming removed 3 bases from V and 5 bases from J, with 8 bases in between. CDR3 length: 11 amino acids. The germline CDR1 and CDR2 sequences are DFQATT and SNEGSKA (reference sequence). CDR3 amino acids: CSASAGNEQYV. CDR3 nucleotides: TGCAGTGCTAGTGCTGGTAACGAGCAGTACGTC.

This chain joins TRBV12-3 or TRBV12-4 and TRBJ2-5, with 11 bases that match TRBD2. CDR3 length: 15 residues. Trimming took 3 bases from V and 0 from J; bases not matched to a gene: 0. CDR3: CASSLTSGNQETQYF. The DNA of the CDR3 is TGTGCCAGCAGTTTGACTAGCGGGAACCAAGAGACCCAGTACTTC.

This clonotype was detected a few times. The J gene is TRBJ2-3, the V gene TRBV7-2; TRBD1 or TRBD2 may be the D gene (5 bases each). The V end was cut by 0 bases, the J end by 2 bases, with 9 bases between. The germline gives CDR1 SGHTA, CDR2 FQGNSA. The CDR3 is made up of 15 amino acids. CDR3 DNA: TGTGCCAGCAGCTTAGCGGGGGAAACCACAGATACGCAGTATTTT. Amino acids: CASSLAGETTDTQYF.

J is TRBJ1-4 and V is TRBV10-3, with TRBD1 identical over 9 bases. V was clipped by 6 bases and J by 3 bases; unmatched bases: 5. The CDR3 sequence is 15 residues long. The germline V gene encodes CDR1 ENHRY and CDR2 SYGVKD. The CDR3 DNA is TGTGCCATCAGGGAACAGGGGGCTGCTAATGAAAAACTGTTTTTT. As protein: CAIREQGAANEKLFF.

The chain recombines TRBV7-3 with TRBJ1-5; TRBD1 is a possible D gene (6 bases). Germline-derived CDR1 and CDR2 are SGHTA and FQGTGA. Trimming stripped 1 base from V and 4 bases from J, with 14 bases between. The CDR3 has 16 amino acids. CDR3 nucleotide sequence: TGTGCCAGCAGCTTAAGTGCAGGGGTTTCAAATCAGCCCCAGCATTTT. Its protein product is CASSLSAGVSNQPQHF.

This clonotype was recorded many times. The chain employs TRBV12-3 or TRBV12-4 and TRBJ2-1; D perhaps matches TRBD2 (6 bases). The germline V and J ends were trimmed by 9 bases and 4 bases, with 16 bases remaining between them. The CDR3 runs to 14 residues. The CDR3 nucleotides read TGTGCCAGTTCAGCGGAGGGCCAGTACAATGAGCAGTTCTTC. Protein sequence: CASSAEGQYNEQFF.

This clonotype was seen a few times. V usage is TRBV29-1 and J usage is TRBJ2-3; D may be TRBD1 (6 bases). V lost 2 bases to trimming and J lost 4 bases, with 16 bases between them. CDR1 SQVTM and CDR2 ANQGSEA come from the germline V gene. The CDR3 totals 15 residues. The CDR3 spells CSVEYMGAWADTQYF. CDR3 DNA sequence: TGCAGCGTTGAATACATGGGGGCTTGGGCAGATACGCAGTATTTT.

This clonotype was observed a few times. The chain is built from TRBV27 and TRBJ2-1; 7 bases fit TRBD2. Per the germline V gene, CDR1 is MNHEY and CDR2 is SMNVEV (reference sequence). This CDR3 comprises 13 residues. Trimming at V came to 10 bases and at J to 3 bases, leaving 6 bases not matched to a gene. The CDR3 protein is CATSTSLYNEQFF. CDR3 in DNA: TGTGCCACCTCGACTAGCCTCTACAATGAGCAGTTCTTC.

There are many counts of this clonotype. The rearrangement joins TRBV6-1 to TRBJ1-5; 7 bases are shared with TRBD1. CDR1 MNHNS and CDR2 SASEGT come from the germline V gene. J gave up 3 bases and V 6 bases, and 8 bases lay outside the gene matches. The CDR3 is 15 residues long. The chain's CDR3 is CASRATGYDNQPQHF. The CDR3 DNA follows: TGTGCCAGCAGGGCGACAGGGTACGACAATCAGCCCCAGCATTTT.

The gene calls are TRBV10-3 and TRBJ2-3; D may be TRBD2 (7 bases). Per germline, CDR1 ENHRY and CDR2 SYGVKD. V gave up 10 bases and J gave up 0 bases, with 20 bases separating them. The CDR3 extends over 16 amino acids. CDR3 sequence (DNA): TGTGCCACCGTGAATCCGGGGGGCGAAAGCACAGATACGCAGTATTTT. Amino acid sequence: CATVNPGGESTDTQYF.

This clonotype showed up many times. V gene TRBV6-2 or TRBV6-3 combines with J gene TRBJ2-2, with D tentatively TRBD1 or TRBD2 (5 bases each). The V end was cut by 8 bases, the J end by 6 bases, with 16 bases between. This CDR3 is built from 14 residues. From germline, CDR1 is MNHEY and CDR2 SVGEGT. This CDR3 reads CASSRDVHPGELFF. The CDR3 DNA reads as TGTGCCAGCTCAAGGGACGTCCACCCCGGGGAGCTGTTTTTT.

This clonotype occurred many times. CDR3 amino acids: CASSQETRTDTQYF. In DNA, the CDR3 is TGCGCCAGCAGCCAAGAAACTCGCACAGATACGCAGTATTTT. The chain joins TRBV4-1 to TRBJ2-3; D not certain. CDR3 length equals 14 residues. V lost 0 bases and J 1 base, leaving 5 bases between the germline ends. Germline V gives CDR1 MGHRA, CDR2 YSYEKL.

The chain recombines TRBV15 with TRBJ2-1; 7 bases agree with TRBD1. V gave up 2 bases and J gave up 3 bases; unmatched junction bases: 7. Germline CDR1 reads LNHNV; CDR2 reads YYDKDF (reference sequence). The CDR3 length is 16 residues. CDR3 loop: CATSRIFGTDYNEQFF. Here the CDR3 DNA reads TGTGCCACCAGCAGAATCTTCGGGACAGACTACAATGAGCAGTTCTTC.

There are a few counts of this clonotype. The V and J genes are TRBV7-9 and TRBJ2-3; D not resolved. V gave up 6 bases and J gave up 6 bases, with 16 bases separating them. Germline CDR1 is SEHNR and CDR2 is FQNEAQ (reference sequence). This CDR3 comprises 14 residues. The CDR3: CASRPDGPGDTQYF. The CDR3 bases are TGTGCCAGCAGACCCGACGGGCCCGGGGATACGCAGTATTTT. Full variable domain (rest looked up from reference TRBV7-9 and TRBJ2-3): DTGVSQNPRHKITKRGQNVTFRCDPISEHNRLYWYRQTLGQGPEFLTYFQNEAQLEKSRLLSDRFSAERPKGSFSTLEIQRTEQGDSAMYLCASRPDGPGDTQYFGPGTRLTVL.

The table lists this clonotype with a few counts. The chain carries TRBV4-1 and TRBJ2-7; D is uncertain. CDR3 length equals 15 residues. The germline V and J ends were trimmed by 0 bases and 2 bases, with 11 bases remaining between them. Germline-derived CDR1 and CDR2 are MGHRA and YSYEKL. The CDR3 bases are TGCGCCAGCAGCCAAGAGACCACTTTGACCTACGAGCAGTACTTC. It specifies CASSQETTLTYEQYF.